Shown below are 11 T cell receptor beta chains from a single sample sequenced in a study of cytomegalovirus exposure and HLA in healthy donors. Both 60 Vbeta primers and 13 Jbeta primers went into the PCR. Here immunoSEQ multiplex PCR was the method, and the copy in TCRdb shows in-frame clones only, minus some. The sample has roughly 150,000 clones; about 76% are singletons. Sequencing was done on a sample of PBMCs. The receptors were sampled from a woman between 18 and 29 years old in good health and CMV-seropositive.

The V and J genes are TRBV7-9 and TRBJ2-7, with 8 bases that match TRBD1. The length of the CDR3 is 15 residues. After removal of 6 bases from V and 0 bases from J, the junction contained 7 bases not matched to a gene. CDR1 is SEHNR, CDR2 FQNEAQ, per germline (reference sequence). The DNA for the CDR3 is TGTGCCAGCAGTACCCCCAGGGGGCACTCCTACGAGCAGTACTTC. Protein product: CASSTPRGHSYEQYF.

There are a few counts of this clone. The CDR3 sequence: CSVERGGESTDTQYF. The CDR3 DNA reads as TGCAGCGTTGAGAGAGGCGGGGAGAGCACAGATACGCAGTATTTT. The rearrangement links TRBV29-1 to TRBJ2-3; D possibly corresponds to TRBD2 (6 bases). There are 15 residues in the CDR3. With 3 bases removed from V and 0 bases from J, the gap between germline ends came to 13 bases. Germline assignment: CDR1 SQVTM and CDR2 ANQGSEA.

The V gene is TRBV18, the J gene TRBJ2-2; D possibly corresponds to TRBD2 (5 bases). The CDR3 covers 13 residues. Germline V CDR1 and CDR2: KGHSH, LQKENI. The V gene lost 6 bases and the J gene lost 1 base, with 6 bases spanning the gap. CDR3 bases: TGTGCCAGCTCTCGGGGGAACACCGGGGAGCTGTTTTTT. This sequence encodes CASSRGNTGELFF.

The chain combines TRBV7-3 with TRBJ2-7, with D tentatively TRBD1 (7 bases). Trimming stripped 3 bases from V and 2 bases from J, with 14 bases between. The CDR3 length is 15 residues. The germline V gene has CDR1 SGHTA and CDR2 FQGTGA. CDR3 nucleotides: TGTGCCAGCAGCTTTATGGCGGGACAGACCTACGAGCAGTACTTC. Protein sequence: CASSFMAGQTYEQYF.

The DNA for the CDR3 is TGTGCCACCAGCAGACTAGGGGCAGGGGGAAGAGATACGCAGTATTTT. Its translation: CATSRLGAGGRDTQYF. The chain carries TRBV15 and TRBJ2-3; TRBD1 agrees at 7 bases. The CDR3 has 16 residues. V trimming: 2 bases; J trimming: 5 bases; junction bases outside the gene matches: 10. Germline V lookup: CDR1 LNHNV, CDR2 YYDKDF (reference sequence).

V and J are TRBV30 and TRBJ1-5, with D hard to call. Germline V CDR1 and CDR2: GTSNPN, SVGIG (reference sequence). V was trimmed by 0 bases and J by 7 bases, leaving 16 bases between them. There are 15 residues in the CDR3. The CDR3 nucleotides are TGTGCCTGGAGTGTACGGCGTCCGGGGTTACAGCCCCAGCATTTT. Encoded protein: CAWSVRRPGLQPQHF.

The chain joins TRBV7-8 to TRBJ2-2, with 9 nucleotides matching TRBD2. With 5 bases clipped from V and 5 bases from J, the junction kept 6 bases outside the gene matches. CDR1 and CDR2 from the germline V gene are SGHVS and FQNEAQ. This CDR3 has 15 residues. For the CDR3, the DNA is TGTGCCAGCAGCCGACGCGGGAGGGAGACCGGGGAGCTGTTTTTT. It specifies CASSRRGRETGELFF.

This chain uses TRBV25-1 with TRBJ2-3; D may be TRBD2 (6 bases). V was clipped by 3 bases and J by 4 bases, with 17 bases between them. Germline CDR1 and CDR2: MGHDK and SYGVNS. The CDR3 runs to 16 residues. The CDR3 protein is CASSDSGRKGPDTQYF. The DNA of the CDR3 is TGTGCCAGCAGTGATAGCGGACGCAAGGGCCCAGATACGCAGTATTTT.

The genes are TRBV19 and TRBJ1-5, with D possibly being TRBD1 (6 bases). Germline-derived CDR1 and CDR2 are LNHDA and SQIVND (reference sequence). CDR3 length equals 12 residues. Trimming pared 8 bases from V and 8 bases from J, leaving 13 bases between. CDR3 region: CASQQGLKPQHF. The CDR3 DNA sequence: TGTGCCAGTCAGCAGGGGTTAAAGCCCCAGCATTTT.

The rearrangement uses TRBV7-9 and TRBJ2-5; a possible D gene is TRBD1 (8 bases). The V and J ends lost 3 bases and 7 bases respectively, with 18 bases between them. CDR3 length: 15 residues. The germline gives CDR1 SEHNR, CDR2 FQNEAQ (reference sequence). CDR3 sequence reads: CASSFSQGVAGTQYF. CDR3 bases: TGTGCCAGCAGCTTTTCACAGGGGGTAGCGGGGACCCAGTACTTC.

The rearrangement joins TRBV27 to TRBJ2-5; 11 positions match TRBD1. This CDR3 contains 16 residues. CDR1 is MNHEY and CDR2 is SMNVEV in the germline V gene (reference sequence). Trimming cost V 5 bases and J 4 bases; bases outside gene matches: 9. CDR3 in amino acids: CASSRWGTGGGETQYF. The CDR3 region has the DNA TGTGCCAGCAGTCGTTGGGGGACAGGGGGAGGAGAGACCCAGTACTTC.